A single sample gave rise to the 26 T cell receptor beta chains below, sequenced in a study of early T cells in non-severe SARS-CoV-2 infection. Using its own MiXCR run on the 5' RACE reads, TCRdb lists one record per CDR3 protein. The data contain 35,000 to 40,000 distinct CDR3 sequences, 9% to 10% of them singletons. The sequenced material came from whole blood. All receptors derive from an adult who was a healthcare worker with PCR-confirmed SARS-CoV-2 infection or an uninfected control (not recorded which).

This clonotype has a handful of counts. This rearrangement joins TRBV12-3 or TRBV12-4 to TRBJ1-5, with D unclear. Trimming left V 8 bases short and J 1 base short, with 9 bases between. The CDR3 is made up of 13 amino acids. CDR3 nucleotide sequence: TGTGCCAGCGGGCGGTCAAGCAATCAGCCCCAGCATTTT. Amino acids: CASGRSSNQPQHF.

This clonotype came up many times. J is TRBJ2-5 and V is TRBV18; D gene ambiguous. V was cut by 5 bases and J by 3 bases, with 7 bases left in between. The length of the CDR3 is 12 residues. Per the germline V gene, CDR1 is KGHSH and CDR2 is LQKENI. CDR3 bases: TGTGCCAGCTCAGGGGAAAAAGAGACCCAGTACTTC. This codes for CASSGEKETQYF.

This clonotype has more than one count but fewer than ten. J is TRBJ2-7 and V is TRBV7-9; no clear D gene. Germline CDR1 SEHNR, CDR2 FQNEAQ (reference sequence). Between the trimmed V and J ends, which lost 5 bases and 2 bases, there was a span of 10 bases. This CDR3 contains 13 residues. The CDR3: CASSILTAYEQYF. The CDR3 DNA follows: TGTGCCAGCAGCATCCTGACGGCCTACGAGCAGTACTTC.

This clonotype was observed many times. The CDR3 DNA reads as TGTGCCAGCTCACGGGACGGAGTTGATTCACCCCTCCACTTT. Translating gives CASSRDGVDSPLHF. V usage is TRBV18 and J usage is TRBJ1-6, with D possibly TRBD1 on 5 matching bases. The V gene lost 4 bases and the J gene lost 8 bases, with 12 bases spanning the gap. CDR1 and CDR2 (germline): KGHSH, LQKENI. The CDR3 runs 14 residues.

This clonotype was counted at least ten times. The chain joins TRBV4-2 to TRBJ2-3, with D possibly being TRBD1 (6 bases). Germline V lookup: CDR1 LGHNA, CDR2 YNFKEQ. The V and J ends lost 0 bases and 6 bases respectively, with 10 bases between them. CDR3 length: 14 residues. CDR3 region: CASSQERGWDTQYF. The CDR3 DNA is TGTGCCAGCAGCCAAGAAAGGGGGTGGGATACGCAGTATTTT.

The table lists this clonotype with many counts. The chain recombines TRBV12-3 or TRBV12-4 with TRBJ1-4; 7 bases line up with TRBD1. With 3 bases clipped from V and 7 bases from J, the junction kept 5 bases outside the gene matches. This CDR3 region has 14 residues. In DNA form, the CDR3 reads TGTGCCAGCAGTTTTCCAGGGGGGAGTGAAAAACTGTTTTTT. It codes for CASSFPGGSEKLFF.

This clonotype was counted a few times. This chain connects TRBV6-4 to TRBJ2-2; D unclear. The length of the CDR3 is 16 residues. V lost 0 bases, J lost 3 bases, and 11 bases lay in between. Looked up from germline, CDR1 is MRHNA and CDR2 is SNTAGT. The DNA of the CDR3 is TGTGCCAGCAGTGACTCTTCCTCGGACCACACCGGGGAGCTGTTTTTT. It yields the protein CASSDSSSDHTGELFF.

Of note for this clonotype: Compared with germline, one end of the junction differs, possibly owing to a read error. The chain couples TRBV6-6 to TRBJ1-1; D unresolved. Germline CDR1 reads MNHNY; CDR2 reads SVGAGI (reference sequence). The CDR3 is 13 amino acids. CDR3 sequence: CVSSGKLITEAFF. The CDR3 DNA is TGTGTCAGCAGTGGGAAATTGATCACTGAAGCTTTCTTT.

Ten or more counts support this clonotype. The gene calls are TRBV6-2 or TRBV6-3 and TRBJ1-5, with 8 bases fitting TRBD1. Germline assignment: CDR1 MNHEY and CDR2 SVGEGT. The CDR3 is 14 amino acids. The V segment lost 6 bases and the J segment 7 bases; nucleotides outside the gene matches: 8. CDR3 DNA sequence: TGTGCCAGCAGGTGGGGACAGGTAGACCAGCCCCAGCATTTT. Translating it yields CASRWGQVDQPQHF.

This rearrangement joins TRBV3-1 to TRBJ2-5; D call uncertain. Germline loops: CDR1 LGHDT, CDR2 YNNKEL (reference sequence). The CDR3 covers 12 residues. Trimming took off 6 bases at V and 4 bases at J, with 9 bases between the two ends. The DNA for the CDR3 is TGTGCCAGCAGAACCCCAGGAGAGACCCAGTACTTC. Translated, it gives CASRTPGETQYF.

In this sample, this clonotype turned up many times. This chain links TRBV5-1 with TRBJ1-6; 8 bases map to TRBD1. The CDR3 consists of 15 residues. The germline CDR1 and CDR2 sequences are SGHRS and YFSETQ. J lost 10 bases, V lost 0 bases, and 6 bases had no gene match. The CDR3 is CASSLAGQGRSPLHF. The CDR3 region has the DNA TGCGCCAGCAGCTTGGCCGGACAGGGACGATCACCCCTCCACTTT.

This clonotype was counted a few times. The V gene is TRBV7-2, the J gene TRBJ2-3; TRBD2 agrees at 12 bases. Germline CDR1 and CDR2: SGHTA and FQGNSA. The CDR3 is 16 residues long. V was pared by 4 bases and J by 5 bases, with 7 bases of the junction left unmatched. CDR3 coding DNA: TGTGCCAGCAGCTCCAGACTAGCGGGGGCCGGAGATACGCAGTATTTT. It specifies CASSSRLAGAGDTQYF.

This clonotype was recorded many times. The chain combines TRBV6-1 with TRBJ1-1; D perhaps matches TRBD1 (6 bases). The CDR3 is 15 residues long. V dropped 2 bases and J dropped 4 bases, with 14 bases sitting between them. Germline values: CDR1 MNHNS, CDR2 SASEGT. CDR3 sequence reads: CASSELRGGVTEAFF. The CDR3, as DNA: TGTGCCAGCAGTGAATTGAGAGGGGGGGTCACTGAAGCTTTCTTT.

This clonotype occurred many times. Here the CDR3 DNA reads TGTGCCAGCAGCAAGGGAGGGCGGGACTCACCAGATACGCAGTATTTT. Translation: CASSKGGRDSPDTQYF. V and J are TRBV7-2 and TRBJ2-3, with 7 bases fitting TRBD2. This CDR3 spans 16 amino acids. The junction had 12 bases not matched to a gene; V was cut back by 5 bases and J by 4 bases. Germline lookup yields CDR1 SGHTA and CDR2 FQGNSA.

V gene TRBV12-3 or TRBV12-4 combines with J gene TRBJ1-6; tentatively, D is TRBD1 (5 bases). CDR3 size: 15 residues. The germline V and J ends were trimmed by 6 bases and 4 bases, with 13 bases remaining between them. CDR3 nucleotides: TGTGCCAGCAGAGACAGAGTCTCTTATAATTCACCCCTCCACTTT. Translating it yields CASRDRVSYNSPLHF.

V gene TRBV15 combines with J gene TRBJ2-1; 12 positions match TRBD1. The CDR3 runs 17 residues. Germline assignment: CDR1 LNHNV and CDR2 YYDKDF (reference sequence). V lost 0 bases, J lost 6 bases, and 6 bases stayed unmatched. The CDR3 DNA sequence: TGTGCCACCAGCAGAGATGAGCGGGACAGGGGGCGCAATGAGCAGTTCTTC. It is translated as CATSRDERDRGRNEQFF.

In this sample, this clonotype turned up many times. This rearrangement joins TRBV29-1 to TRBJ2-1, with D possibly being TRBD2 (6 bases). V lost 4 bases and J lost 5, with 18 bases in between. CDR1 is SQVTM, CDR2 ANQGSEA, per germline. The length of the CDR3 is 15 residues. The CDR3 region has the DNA TGCAGCGTTGCCCTAGGACTTCGCGGGGACAATGAGCAGTTCTTC. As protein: CSVALGLRGDNEQFF.

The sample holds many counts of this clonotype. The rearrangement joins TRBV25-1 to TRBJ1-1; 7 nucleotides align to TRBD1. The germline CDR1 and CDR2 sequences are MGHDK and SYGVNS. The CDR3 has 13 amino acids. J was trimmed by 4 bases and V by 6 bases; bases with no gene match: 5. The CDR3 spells CASRDTGVTEAFF. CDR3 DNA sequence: TGTGCCAGCAGAGACACAGGGGTCACTGAAGCTTTCTTT.

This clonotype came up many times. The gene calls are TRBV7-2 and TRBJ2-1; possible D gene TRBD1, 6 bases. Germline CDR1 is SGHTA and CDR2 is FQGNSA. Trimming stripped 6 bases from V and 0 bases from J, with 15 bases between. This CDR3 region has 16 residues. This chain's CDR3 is CASRNRDTPSYNEQFF. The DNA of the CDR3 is TGTGCCAGCAGAAATCGGGACACTCCCTCCTACAATGAGCAGTTCTTC.

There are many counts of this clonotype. CDR3 region: CATRTGLNTEAFF. CDR3 DNA: TGTGCCACCCGGACAGGGTTAAACACTGAAGCTTTCTTT. This chain uses TRBV6-1 with TRBJ1-1; 8 positions agree with TRBD1. The germline gives CDR1 MNHNS, CDR2 SASEGT. CDR3 length equals 13 residues. With 10 bases clipped from V and 2 bases from J, the junction kept 6 bases outside the gene matches.

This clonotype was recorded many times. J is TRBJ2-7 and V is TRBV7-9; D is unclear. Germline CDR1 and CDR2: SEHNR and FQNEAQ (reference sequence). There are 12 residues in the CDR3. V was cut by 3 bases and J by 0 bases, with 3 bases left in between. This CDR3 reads CASSFVSYEQYF. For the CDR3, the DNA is TGTGCCAGCAGCTTCGTCTCCTACGAGCAGTACTTC.

CDR3 region: CASSLTTGEQPQHF. The DNA of the CDR3 is TGTGCCAGCAGCTTAACTACAGGGGAGCAGCCCCAGCATTTT. This rearrangement joins TRBV11-2 to TRBJ1-5, with 7 bases identical to TRBD1. CDR3 size: 14 residues. V lost 2 bases to trimming and J lost 7 bases; unmatched junction nucleotides: 5. The V gene's germline CDR1 is SGHAT and CDR2 FQNNGV.

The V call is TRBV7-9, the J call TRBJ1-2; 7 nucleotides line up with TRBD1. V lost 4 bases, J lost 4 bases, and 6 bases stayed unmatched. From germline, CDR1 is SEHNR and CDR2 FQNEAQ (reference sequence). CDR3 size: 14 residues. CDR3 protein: CASSYRGPSYGYTF. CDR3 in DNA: TGTGCCAGCAGCTACAGGGGCCCTAGCTATGGCTACACCTTC.

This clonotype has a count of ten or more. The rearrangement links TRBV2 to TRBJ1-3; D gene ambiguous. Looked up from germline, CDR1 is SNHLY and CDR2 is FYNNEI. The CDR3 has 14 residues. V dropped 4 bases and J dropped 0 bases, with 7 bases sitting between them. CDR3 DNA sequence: TGTGCCAGCAGTGTTGGGCACTCTGGAAACACCATATATTTT. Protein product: CASSVGHSGNTIYF.

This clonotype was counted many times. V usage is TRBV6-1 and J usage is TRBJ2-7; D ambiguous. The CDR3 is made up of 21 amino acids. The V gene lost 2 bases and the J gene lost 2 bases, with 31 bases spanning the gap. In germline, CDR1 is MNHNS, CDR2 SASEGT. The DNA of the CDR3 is TGTGCCAGCAGTGAACGCGGCCGCCTGGGTTTGCCCTTCAACTACGCCTACGAGCAGTACTTC. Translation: CASSERGRLGLPFNYAYEQYF.

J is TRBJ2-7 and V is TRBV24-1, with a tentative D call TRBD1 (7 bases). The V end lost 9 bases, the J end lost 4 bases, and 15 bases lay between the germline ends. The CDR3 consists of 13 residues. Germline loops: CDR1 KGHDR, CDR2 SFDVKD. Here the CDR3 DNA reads TGTGCCACCGGGGAGGCAGGGGGGTACGAGCAGTACTTC. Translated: CATGEAGGYEQYF.